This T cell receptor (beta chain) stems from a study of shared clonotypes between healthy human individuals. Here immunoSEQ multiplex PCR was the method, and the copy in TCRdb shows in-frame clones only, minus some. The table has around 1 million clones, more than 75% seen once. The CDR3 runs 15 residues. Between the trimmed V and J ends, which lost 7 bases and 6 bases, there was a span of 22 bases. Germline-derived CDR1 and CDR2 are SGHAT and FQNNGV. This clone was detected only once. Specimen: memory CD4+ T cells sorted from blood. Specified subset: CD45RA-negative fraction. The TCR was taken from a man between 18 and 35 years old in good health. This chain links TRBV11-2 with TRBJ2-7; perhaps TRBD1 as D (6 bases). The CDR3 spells CASTPAGTGMGEQYF. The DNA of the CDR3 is TGTGCCAGCACCCCGGCGGGTACAGGGATGGGCGAGCAGTACTTC.